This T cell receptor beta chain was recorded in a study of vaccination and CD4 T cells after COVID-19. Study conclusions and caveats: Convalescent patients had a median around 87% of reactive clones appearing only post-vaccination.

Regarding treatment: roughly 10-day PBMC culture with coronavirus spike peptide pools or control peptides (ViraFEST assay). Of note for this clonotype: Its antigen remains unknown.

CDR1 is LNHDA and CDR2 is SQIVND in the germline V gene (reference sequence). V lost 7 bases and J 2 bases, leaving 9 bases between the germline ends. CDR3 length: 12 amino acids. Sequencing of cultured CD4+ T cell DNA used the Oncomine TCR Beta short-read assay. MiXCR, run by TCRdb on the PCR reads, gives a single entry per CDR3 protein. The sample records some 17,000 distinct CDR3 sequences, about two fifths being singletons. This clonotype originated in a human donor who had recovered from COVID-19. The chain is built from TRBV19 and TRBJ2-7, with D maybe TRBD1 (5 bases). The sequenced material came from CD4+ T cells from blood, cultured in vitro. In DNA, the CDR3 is TGTGCCAGTAAGGACAAAGCCTACGAGCAGTACTTC. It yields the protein CASKDKAYEQYF.